One sample yielded the 27 T cell receptor beta chains listed below, sequenced in a study of OX40 agonist ivuxolimab in advanced cancers. Clones were read by immunoSEQ multiplex PCR, and TCRdb kept only the in-frame ones, dropping some. This table holds 65,000 to 70,000 clones, 85% to 90% found once. Sequencing was performed on CD4+ or CD8+ T cells sorted from blood, taken in a trial of the OX40 agonist ivuxolimab. These receptors were collected from an adult with an advanced solid tumor such as melanoma, head and neck, liver or kidney cancer.

The chain links TRBV7-2 to TRBJ1-5; D is unclear. V gave up 1 base and J gave up 3 bases, with 7 bases separating them. This CDR3 comprises 14 residues. Per germline, CDR1 SGHTA and CDR2 FQGNSA. CDR3 sequence reads: CASSLVTANQPQHF. CDR3 nucleotides: TGTGCCAGCAGCTTAGTGACCGCCAATCAGCCCCAGCATTTT.

V is TRBV19 and J is TRBJ2-1; possibly TRBD2 for D (6 bases). Trimming stripped 4 bases from V and 5 bases from J, with 12 bases between. The germline V gene encodes CDR1 LNHDA and CDR2 SQIVND (reference sequence). There are 14 residues in the CDR3. The CDR3 is CASSSRDWNNEQFF. CDR3 nucleotides: TGTGCCAGTAGTAGCCGGGACTGGAACAATGAGCAGTTCTTC.

The CDR3 DNA is TGTGCCAGTAGTACCCGGACAGGGGGAGGTGAAGCTTTCTTT. It yields the protein CASSTRTGGGEAFF. The chain uses TRBV19 and TRBJ1-1, with 10 bases lining up with TRBD1. Trimming cost V 4 bases and J 7 bases; bases outside gene matches: 6. This CDR3 is built from 14 residues. In germline, CDR1 is LNHDA, CDR2 SQIVND (reference sequence).

This clone was seen once. V gene TRBV5-6 combines with J gene TRBJ2-1, with TRBD2 as a possible D gene (6 bases). The CDR3 spans 14 residues. Trimming stripped 7 bases from V and 6 bases from J, with 17 bases between. The germline CDR1 and CDR2 sequences are SGHDT and YYEEEE. CDR3 in DNA: TGTGCCAGCCTTAGCGGCCCCCGGGGCAATGAGCAGTTCTTC. This encodes CASLSGPRGNEQFF. The full variable domain, completed using reference TRBV5-6 and TRBJ2-1, is DAGVTQSPTHLIKTRGQQVTLRCSPKSGHDTVSWYQQALGQGPQFIFQYYEEEERQRGNFPDRFSGHQFPNYSSELNVNALLLGDSALYLCASLSGPRGNEQFFGPGTRLTVL.

The chain carries TRBV21-1 and TRBJ1-5; the table assigns TRBD1, which was not confirmed against the DNA. TRBV21-1 is termed a pseudogene. CDR3 length equals 17 residues. The CDR3 DNA is TGTGCCAGCAGCAAAGTACCGGGACAGGGGGCTTGTCAGCCCCAGCATTTT. This gives the protein CASSKVPGQGACQPQHF.

The J gene is TRBJ2-7, the V gene TRBV7-8; D is perhaps TRBD1 (5 bases). The germline V and J ends were trimmed by 5 bases and 0 bases, with 14 bases remaining between them. The CDR3 consists of 15 residues. Germline CDR1 SGHVS, CDR2 FQNEAQ. CDR3 region: CASSLGQGFSYEQYF. The CDR3 bases are TGTGCCAGCAGCCTCGGCCAGGGATTCTCCTACGAGCAGTACTTC.

The chain links TRBV7-2 to TRBJ1-1, with 8 positions matching TRBD1. Germline trimming cut 7 bases from V and 4 bases from J; bases unmatched to any gene: 5. From germline, CDR1 is SGHTA and CDR2 FQGNSA. The CDR3 is 13 residues long. The CDR3 loop reads CASTRDRGTEAFF. The CDR3 DNA follows: TGTGCCAGCACCCGAGACAGGGGCACTGAAGCTTTCTTT.

This chain links TRBV7-2 with TRBJ1-4; no clear D gene. CDR3 length: 15 residues. Looked up from germline, CDR1 is SGHTA and CDR2 is FQGNSA. Trimming shortened V by 0 bases and J by 4 bases, and 9 bases separated the two germline ends. The CDR3 region has the DNA TGTGCCAGCAGCTTAGCTGGTGGGAATAATGAAAAACTGTTTTTT. Residues: CASSLAGGNNEKLFF.

DNA for the CDR3: TGTGCCAGCAGCTTAAGGACAGGGGAGAACAATGAGCAGTTCTTC. This encodes CASSLRTGENNEQFF. V gene TRBV7-8 combines with J gene TRBJ2-1, with 9 positions matching TRBD1. The V and J ends lost 2 bases and 5 bases, in that order; junction bases with no gene match: 4. The germline V gene has CDR1 SGHVS and CDR2 FQNEAQ. There are 15 residues in the CDR3.

The genes are TRBV5-1 and TRBJ1-4; TRBD1 matches at 12 bases. After removal of 4 bases from V and 10 bases from J, the junction contained 5 bases not matched to a gene. Germline V gene data show CDR1 as SGHRS and CDR2 as YFSETQ. The CDR3 contains 14 residues. CDR3 sequence (DNA): TGCGCCAGCAGCCCTGGGACAGGGGGCGGAAAACTGTTTTTT. It codes for CASSPGTGGGKLFF.

V and J are TRBV7-2 and TRBJ2-3, with D possibly matching TRBD2 (5 bases). V shed 1 base and J shed 0 bases, with 11 bases lying between them. Germline values: CDR1 SGHTA, CDR2 FQGNSA. There are 16 residues in the CDR3. The CDR3 protein is CASSLVSAVSTDTQYF. CDR3 in DNA: TGTGCCAGCAGCTTAGTTTCAGCGGTTAGCACAGATACGCAGTATTTT.

The rearrangement joins TRBV7-2 to TRBJ2-5, with D perhaps matching TRBD1 or TRBD2 (6 bases each). The V end lost 1 base, the J end lost 4 bases, and 19 bases lay between the germline ends. Germline values: CDR1 SGHTA, CDR2 FQGNSA. This CDR3 spans 17 amino acids. CDR3 sequence reads: CASSLVGWTAGRETQYF. CDR3 in DNA: TGTGCCAGCAGCTTAGTCGGATGGACAGCGGGTAGAGAGACCCAGTACTTC.

The chain couples TRBV15 to TRBJ2-5; no firm D call. This CDR3 is built from 15 residues. CDR1 and CDR2 (germline): LNHNV, YYDKDF (reference sequence). Trimming cost V 1 base and J 2 bases, with 11 bases left between them. As DNA, the CDR3 is TGTGCCACCAGCAGAGGTCTAATTGGGCAAGAGACCCAGTACTTC. Residues: CATSRGLIGQETQYF.

This sequence joins TRBV11-2 and TRBJ2-5; D ambiguous. The CDR3 runs to 11 residues. V was clipped by 3 bases and J by 5 bases, with 4 bases between them. Germline-derived CDR1 and CDR2 are SGHAT and FQNNGV. The CDR3 loop is CASSFAETQYF. The CDR3 DNA follows: TGTGCCAGCAGCTTCGCGGAGACCCAGTACTTC.

The rearrangement links TRBV25-1 to TRBJ2-1; no clear D. Germline loops: CDR1 MGHDK, CDR2 SYGVNS. CDR3 size: 12 residues. V shed 2 bases and J shed 5 bases, with 4 bases lying between them. The DNA for the CDR3 is TGTGCCAGCAGTGAACGACACAATGAGCAGTTCTTC. Its translation is CASSERHNEQFF.

This clone has a single count. The V gene is TRBV18, the J gene TRBJ2-7; perhaps D is TRBD1 or TRBD2 (5 bases each). Looked up from germline, CDR1 is KGHSH and CDR2 is LQKENI. The germline V and J ends were trimmed by 1 base and 2 bases, with 12 bases remaining between them. This CDR3 is 15 amino acids long. In nucleotides, the CDR3 is TGTGCCAGCTCACCACAGGGACGCGAAGCCTACGAGCAGTACTTC. Translated, it gives CASSPQGREAYEQYF.

This sequence joins TRBV5-8 and TRBJ1-4; TRBD1 matches 7 bases. The CDR3 spans 15 residues. V shed 1 base and J 3 bases; nucleotides not matched to a gene: 3. Germline V gene sequence: CDR1 SGHTS, CDR2 YDEGEE. The CDR3 coding sequence is TGTGCCAGCAGCTTGCCCGGGACAGCTAATGAAAAACTGTTTTTT. The encoded protein is CASSLPGTANEKLFF.

The chain joins TRBV6-5 to TRBJ2-7; 7 nucleotides match TRBD2. J was trimmed by 12 bases and V by 8 bases; bases with no gene match: 13. Germline V gene data show CDR1 as MNHEY and CDR2 as SVGAGI. The CDR3 length is 12 residues. CDR3 sequence: CASQTGGLERYF. CDR3 nucleotide sequence: TGTGCCAGCCAAACGGGGGGACTGGAGAGGTACTTC.

This rearrangement joins TRBV18 to TRBJ2-7, with D perhaps TRBD2 (6 bases). Trimming cost V 2 bases and J 4 bases, with 12 bases left between them. The CDR3 totals 14 residues. Germline V gives CDR1 KGHSH, CDR2 LQKENI. The CDR3 bases are TGTGCCAGCTCACCAGTGGGACTCGGGTACGAGCAGTACTTC. This codes for CASSPVGLGYEQYF.

This chain joins TRBV5-1 and TRBJ1-5; 10 bases are a match to TRBD1. CDR3 length: 15 amino acids. J gave up 4 bases and V 0 bases, and 1 base lay outside the gene matches. Germline-derived CDR1 and CDR2 are SGHRS and YFSETQ. CDR3 region: CASSLGQGANQPQHF. The CDR3 coding sequence is TGCGCCAGCAGCTTGGGACAGGGGGCGAATCAGCCCCAGCATTTT.

In the case of this clone: The junction departs from germline at one end; a sequencing error may be responsible. This rearrangement joins TRBV5-4 to TRBJ2-7; D possibly matches TRBD1 or TRBD2 (7 bases each). Germline lookup yields CDR1 SGHNT and CDR2 YYREEE (reference sequence). The CDR3 length is 13 residues. CDR3 region: CASSFQGGETMDF. In DNA, the CDR3 is TGTGCCAGCAGCTTTCAGGGGGGGGAAACGATGGACTTC.

The genes are TRBV7-6 and TRBJ2-2, with no clear D. V was shortened by 3 bases and J by 1 base, with 15 bases between the two germline ends. Germline V gene sequence: CDR1 SGHVS, CDR2 FNYEAQ. The CDR3 totals 17 residues. CDR3 region: CASSFSWKGLNTGELFF. The CDR3 nucleotides read TGTGCCAGCAGCTTTTCTTGGAAAGGGCTGAACACCGGGGAGCTGTTTTTT.

This clone was counted a single time. V is TRBV5-1 and J is TRBJ2-3; 13 bases agree with TRBD2. Trimming took 7 bases from V and 5 from J; bases not matched to a gene: 13. The CDR3 spans 17 residues. Germline CDR1 reads SGHRS; CDR2 reads YFSETQ. The CDR3 DNA sequence: TGCGCCAGCCAACCAGGTACGGGACTAGCGGGAAGAGATACGCAGTATTTT. Protein product: CASQPGTGLAGRDTQYF.

This clone was detected once. This sequence joins TRBV21-1 and TRBJ2-5; the table calls TRBD2, which could not be checked here. TRBV21-1 is given as a pseudogene. The length of the CDR3 is 15 residues. The CDR3 DNA reads TGTGCCAGCAGCAAATTCCGGGGGGCGGTGGAGACCCAGTACTTC. This encodes CASSKFRGAVETQYF.

The chain carries TRBV6-5 and TRBJ2-7, with 7 bases fitting TRBD2. CDR1 is MNHEY, CDR2 SVGAGI, per germline. Trimming at V came to 6 bases and at J to 0 bases, leaving 8 bases not matched to a gene. This CDR3 contains 15 residues. CDR3 loop: CASSIREGPSYEQYF. In DNA, the CDR3 is TGTGCCAGCAGCATCAGGGAGGGGCCCTCCTACGAGCAGTACTTC.

The chain recombines TRBV2 with TRBJ1-5, with 11 bases aligning to TRBD1. The CDR3 runs 15 residues. The V segment lost 8 bases and the J segment 4 bases; nucleotides outside the gene matches: 7. Looked up from germline, CDR1 is SNHLY and CDR2 is FYNNEI. This CDR3 reads CASGRDRGDNQPQHF. The CDR3 DNA reads as TGTGCCAGCGGCCGGGACAGGGGGGATAATCAGCCCCAGCATTTT.

V usage is TRBV28 and J usage is TRBJ2-7; perhaps D is TRBD1 or TRBD2 (6 bases each). Germline loops: CDR1 MDHEN, CDR2 SYDVKM. The CDR3 has 17 residues. The ends were cut back, 3 bases at V and 4 bases at J, with 22 bases in the middle. For the CDR3, the DNA is TGTGCCAGCAGTTTGCACCTTACACAGAGGAGGGGGTACGAGCAGTACTTC. Translated, it gives CASSLHLTQRRGYEQYF.